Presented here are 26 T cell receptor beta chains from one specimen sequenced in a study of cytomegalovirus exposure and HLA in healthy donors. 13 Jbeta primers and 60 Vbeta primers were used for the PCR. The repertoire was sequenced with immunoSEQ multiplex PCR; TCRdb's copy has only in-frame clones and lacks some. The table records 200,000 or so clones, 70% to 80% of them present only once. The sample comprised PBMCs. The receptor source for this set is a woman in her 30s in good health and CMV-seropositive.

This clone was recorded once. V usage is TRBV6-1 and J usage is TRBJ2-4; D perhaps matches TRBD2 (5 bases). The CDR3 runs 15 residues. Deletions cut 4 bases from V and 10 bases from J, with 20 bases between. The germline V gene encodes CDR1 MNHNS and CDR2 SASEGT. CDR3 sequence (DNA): TGTGCCAGCAGTGTTGCCGGGATACCAAGCGCAATTCAGTACTTC. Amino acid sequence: CASSVAGIPSAIQYF.

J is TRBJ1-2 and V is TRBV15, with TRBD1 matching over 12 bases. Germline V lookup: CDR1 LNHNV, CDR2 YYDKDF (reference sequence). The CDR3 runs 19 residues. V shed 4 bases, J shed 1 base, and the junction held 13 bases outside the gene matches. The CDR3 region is CATSTTTGTGGADNYGYTF. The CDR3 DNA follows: TGTGCCACCAGCACCACGACCGGGACAGGGGGCGCTGATAACTATGGCTACACCTTC. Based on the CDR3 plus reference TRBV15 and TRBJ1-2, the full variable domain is DAMVIQNPRYQVTQFGKPVTLSCSQTLNHNVMYWYQQKSSQAPKLLFHYYDKDFNNEADTPDNFQSRRPNTSFCFLDIRSPGLGDTAMYLCATSTTTGTGGADNYGYTFGSGTRLTVV.

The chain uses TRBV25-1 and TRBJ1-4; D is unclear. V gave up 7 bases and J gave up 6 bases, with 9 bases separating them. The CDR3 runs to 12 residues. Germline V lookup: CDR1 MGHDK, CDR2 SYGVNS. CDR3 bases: TGTGCCAGCACCCAGTCACATGAAAAACTGTTTTTT. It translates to CASTQSHEKLFF.

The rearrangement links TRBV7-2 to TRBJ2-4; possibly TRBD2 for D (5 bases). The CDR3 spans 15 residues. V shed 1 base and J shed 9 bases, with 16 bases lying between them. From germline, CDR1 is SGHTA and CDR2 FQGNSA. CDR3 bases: TGTGCCAGCAGCTTAGAACTAGTAGGGAAAGCCATTCAGTACTTC. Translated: CASSLELVGKAIQYF.

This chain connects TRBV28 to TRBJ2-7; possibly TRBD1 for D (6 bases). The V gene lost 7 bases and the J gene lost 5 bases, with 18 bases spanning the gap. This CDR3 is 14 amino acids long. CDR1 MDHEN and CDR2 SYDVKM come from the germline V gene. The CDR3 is CASKRQVFSDEQYF. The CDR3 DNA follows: TGTGCCAGCAAAAGACAGGTTTTTTCGGACGAGCAGTACTTC.

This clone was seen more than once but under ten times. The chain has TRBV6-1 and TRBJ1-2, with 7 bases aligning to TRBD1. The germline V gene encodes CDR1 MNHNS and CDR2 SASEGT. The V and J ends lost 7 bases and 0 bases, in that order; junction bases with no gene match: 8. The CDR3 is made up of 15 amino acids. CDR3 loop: CASTMDRRANYGYTF. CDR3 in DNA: TGTGCCAGCACCATGGACAGGAGAGCTAACTATGGCTACACCTTC.

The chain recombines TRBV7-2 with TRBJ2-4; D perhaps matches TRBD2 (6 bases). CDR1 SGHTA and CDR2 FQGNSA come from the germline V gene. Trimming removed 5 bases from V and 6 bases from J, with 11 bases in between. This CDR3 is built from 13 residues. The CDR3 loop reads CASSNPGVNIQYF. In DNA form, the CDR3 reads TGTGCCAGCAGCAATCCGGGAGTAAACATTCAGTACTTC.

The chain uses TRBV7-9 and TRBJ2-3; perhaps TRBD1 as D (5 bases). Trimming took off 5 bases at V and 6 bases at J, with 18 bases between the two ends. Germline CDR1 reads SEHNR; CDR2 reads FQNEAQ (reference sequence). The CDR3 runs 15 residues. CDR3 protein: CASSQGQIASDTQYF. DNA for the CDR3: TGTGCCAGCAGCCAAGGACAAATAGCTTCCGATACGCAGTATTTT.

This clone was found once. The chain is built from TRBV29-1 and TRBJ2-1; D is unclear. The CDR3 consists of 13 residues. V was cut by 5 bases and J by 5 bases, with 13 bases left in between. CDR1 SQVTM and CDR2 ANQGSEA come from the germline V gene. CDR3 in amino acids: CSVQRPEDNEQFF. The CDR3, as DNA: TGCAGCGTTCAGAGACCCGAGGACAATGAGCAGTTCTTC.

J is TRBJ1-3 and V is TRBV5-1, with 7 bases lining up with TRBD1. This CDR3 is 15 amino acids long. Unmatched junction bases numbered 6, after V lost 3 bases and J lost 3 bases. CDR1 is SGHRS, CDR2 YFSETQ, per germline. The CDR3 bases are TGCGCCAGCAGCTCGGATGGGACAGTTGGAAACACCATATATTTT. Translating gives CASSSDGTVGNTIYF. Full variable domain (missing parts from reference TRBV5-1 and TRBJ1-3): KAGVTQTPRYLIKTRGQQVTLSCSPISGHRSVSWYQQTPGQGLQFLFEYFSETQRNKGNFPGRFSGRQFSNSRSEMNVSTLELGDSALYLCASSSDGTVGNTIYFGEGSWLTVV.

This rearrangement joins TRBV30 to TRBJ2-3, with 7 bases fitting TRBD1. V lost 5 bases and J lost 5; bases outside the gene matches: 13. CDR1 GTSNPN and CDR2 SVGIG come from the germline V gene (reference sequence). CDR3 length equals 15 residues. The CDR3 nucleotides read TGTGCCTGGCGCAACCGTGACAGGGCTAGAGATACGCAGTATTTT. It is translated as CAWRNRDRARDTQYF.

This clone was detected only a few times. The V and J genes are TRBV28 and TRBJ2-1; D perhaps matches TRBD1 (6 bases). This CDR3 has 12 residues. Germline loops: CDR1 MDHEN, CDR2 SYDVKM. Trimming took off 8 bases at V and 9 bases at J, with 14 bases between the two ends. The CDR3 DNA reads TGTGCCAGCGGGGACACCGGTTTTGAGCAGTTCTTC. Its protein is CASGDTGFEQFF.

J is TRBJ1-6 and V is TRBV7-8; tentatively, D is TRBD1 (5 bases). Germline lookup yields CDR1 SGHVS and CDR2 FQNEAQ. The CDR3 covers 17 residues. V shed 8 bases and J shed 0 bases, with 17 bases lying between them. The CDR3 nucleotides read TGTGCCAGCGGTCGACAGACGATCAGCTCCTATAATTCACCCCTCCACTTT. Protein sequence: CASGRQTISSYNSPLHF.

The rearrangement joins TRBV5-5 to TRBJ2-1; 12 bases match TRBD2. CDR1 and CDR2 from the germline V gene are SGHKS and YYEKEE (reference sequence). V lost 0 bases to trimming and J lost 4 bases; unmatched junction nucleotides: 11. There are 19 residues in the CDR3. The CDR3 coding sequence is TGTGCCAGCAGCTTGGGGATAACTAGCGGGAGGCCAGGATACAATGAGCAGTTCTTC. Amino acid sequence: CASSLGITSGRPGYNEQFF.

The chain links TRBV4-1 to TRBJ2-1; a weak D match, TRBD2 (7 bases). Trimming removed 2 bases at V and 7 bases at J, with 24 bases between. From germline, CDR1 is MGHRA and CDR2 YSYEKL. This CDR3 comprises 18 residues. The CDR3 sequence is CASSQIMRRERDKNEQFF. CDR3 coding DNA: TGCGCCAGCAGCCAAATAATGCGGCGGGAGCGGGACAAGAATGAGCAGTTCTTC.

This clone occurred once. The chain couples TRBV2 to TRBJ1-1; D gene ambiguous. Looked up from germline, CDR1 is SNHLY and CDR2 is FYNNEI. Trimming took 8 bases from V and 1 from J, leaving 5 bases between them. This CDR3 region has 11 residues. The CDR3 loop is CASPENTEAFF. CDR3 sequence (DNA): TGTGCCAGCCCAGAGAACACTGAAGCTTTCTTT.

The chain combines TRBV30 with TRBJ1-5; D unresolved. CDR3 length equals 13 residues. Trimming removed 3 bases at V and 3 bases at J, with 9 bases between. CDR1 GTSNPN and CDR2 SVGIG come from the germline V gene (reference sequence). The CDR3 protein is CAWSPNYNQPQHF. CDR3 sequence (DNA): TGTGCCTGGAGCCCAAACTACAATCAGCCCCAGCATTTT.

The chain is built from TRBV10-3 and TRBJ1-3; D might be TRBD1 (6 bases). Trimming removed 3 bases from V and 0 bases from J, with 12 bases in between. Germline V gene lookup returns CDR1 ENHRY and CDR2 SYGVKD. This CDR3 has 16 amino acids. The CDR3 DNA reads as TGTGCCATCAGTGATAGACAGGCAAGCTCTGGAAACACCATATATTTT. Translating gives CAISDRQASSGNTIYF.

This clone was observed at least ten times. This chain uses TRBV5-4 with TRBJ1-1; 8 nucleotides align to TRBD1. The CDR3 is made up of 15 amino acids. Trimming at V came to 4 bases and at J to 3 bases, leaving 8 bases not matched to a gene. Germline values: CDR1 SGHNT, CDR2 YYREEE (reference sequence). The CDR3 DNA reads TGTGCCAGCAGCGAAATCGGACAGGGAGACACTGAAGCTTTCTTT. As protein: CASSEIGQGDTEAFF.

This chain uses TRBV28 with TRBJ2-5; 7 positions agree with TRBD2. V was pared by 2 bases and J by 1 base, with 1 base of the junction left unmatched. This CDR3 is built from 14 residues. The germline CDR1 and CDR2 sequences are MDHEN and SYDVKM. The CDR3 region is CASSLLAAQETQYF. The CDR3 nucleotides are TGTGCCAGCAGTTTACTAGCGGCCCAAGAGACCCAGTACTTC.

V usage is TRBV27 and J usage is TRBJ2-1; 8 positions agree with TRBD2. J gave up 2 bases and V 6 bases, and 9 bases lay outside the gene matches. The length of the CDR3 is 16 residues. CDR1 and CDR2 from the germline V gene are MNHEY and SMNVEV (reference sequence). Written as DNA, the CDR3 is TGTGCCAGCAGGCGAAGTACTAGCGGAGCCTACAATGAGCAGTTCTTC. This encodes CASRRSTSGAYNEQFF.

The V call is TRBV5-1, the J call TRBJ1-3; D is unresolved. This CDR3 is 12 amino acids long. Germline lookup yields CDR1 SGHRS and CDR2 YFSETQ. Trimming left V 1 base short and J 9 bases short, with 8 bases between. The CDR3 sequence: CASSLSGITIYF. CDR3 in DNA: TGCGCCAGCAGCTTGAGCGGGATCACCATATATTTT.

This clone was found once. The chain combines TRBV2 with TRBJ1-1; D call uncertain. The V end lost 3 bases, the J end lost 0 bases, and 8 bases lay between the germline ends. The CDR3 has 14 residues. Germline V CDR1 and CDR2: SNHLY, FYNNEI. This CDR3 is CASSDYALNTEAFF. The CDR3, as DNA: TGTGCCAGCAGTGATTATGCGTTGAACACTGAAGCTTTCTTT.

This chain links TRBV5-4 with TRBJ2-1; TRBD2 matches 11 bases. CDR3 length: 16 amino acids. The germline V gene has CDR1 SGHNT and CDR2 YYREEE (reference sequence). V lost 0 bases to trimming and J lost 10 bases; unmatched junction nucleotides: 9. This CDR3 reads CASSLAVLAGVGEQFF. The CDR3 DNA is TGTGCCAGCAGCTTGGCGGTACTAGCGGGAGTGGGGGAGCAGTTCTTC.

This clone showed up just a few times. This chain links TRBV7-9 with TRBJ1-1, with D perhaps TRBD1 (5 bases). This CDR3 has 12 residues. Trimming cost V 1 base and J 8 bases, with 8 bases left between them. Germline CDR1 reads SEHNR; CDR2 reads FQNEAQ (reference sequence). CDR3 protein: CASSLGGMEAFF. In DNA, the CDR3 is TGTGCCAGCAGCTTAGGGGGCATGGAAGCTTTCTTT.

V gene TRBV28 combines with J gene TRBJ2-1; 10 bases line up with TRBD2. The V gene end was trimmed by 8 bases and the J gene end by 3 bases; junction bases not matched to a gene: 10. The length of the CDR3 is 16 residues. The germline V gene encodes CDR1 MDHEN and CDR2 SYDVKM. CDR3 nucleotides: TGTGCCAGCCGGAGCCCTAGCGGGGGCCTCTACAATGAGCAGTTCTTC. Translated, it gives CASRSPSGGLYNEQFF.